These 32 T cell receptor beta chains originate from one sample sequenced in a study of T-cell reconstitution after alpha-beta-depleted transplantation in children (TCRdb year 2016). The library was prepared using PCR. TCRdb names Illumina HiSeq 2500 as the instrument used. To normalize quantification of the TCRbeta repertoire, the TCR libraries were built with molecular barcoding that relied on unique molecular identifiers. Using fastp at Q25 and MiXCR, TCRdb reprocessed the public reads and kept productive beta chains. Each CDR3 protein appears once, grouped with its most common genes and DNA. A total of about 610,000 distinct CDR3 sequences appear in this sample, approximately 10% of them only once. Less than 5% of the sample lies in the top ten. Sequences were derived from PBMCs from the stem cell graft donor, sampled from the stem cell graft. Receptors were obtained from a human donor who donated a stem cell graft to a child with acute myeloid leukemia.

This clonotype has only a few counts. The chain combines TRBV12-3 or TRBV12-4 with TRBJ1-6; TRBD1 is a possible D gene (5 bases). The V end was cut by 6 bases, the J end by 6 bases, with 9 bases between. This CDR3 contains 13 residues. The CDR3 reads CASSHRTNSPLHF. The CDR3 DNA reads TGTGCCAGCAGCCACAGGACTAATTCACCCCTCCACTTT.

This clonotype was counted between two and nine times. The CDR3 protein is CASSSRVRRLGNRSYEQYF. CDR3 nucleotides: TGTGCCAGCAGTTCCCGGGTGCGCCGCTTAGGTAATAGGTCCTACGAGCAGTACTTC. The chain combines TRBV27 with TRBJ2-7, with D unresolved. Trimming pared 4 bases from V and 1 base from J, leaving 26 bases between. The CDR3 contains 19 residues. Germline V gene sequence: CDR1 MNHEY, CDR2 SMNVEV (reference sequence).

This chain links TRBV30 with TRBJ2-1, with D perhaps matching TRBD1 or TRBD2 (5 bases each). The CDR3 loop spans 14 amino acids. Germline CDR1 GTSNPN, CDR2 SVGIG (reference sequence). V lost 7 bases and J lost 7, with 20 bases in between. This CDR3 reads CAFTTGTKGNEQFF. The CDR3 region has the DNA TGTGCCTTTACTACCGGGACGAAGGGGAATGAGCAGTTCTTC.

The chain recombines TRBV2 with TRBJ2-7; 7 positions agree with TRBD2. The CDR3 covers 14 residues. V gave up 8 bases and J gave up 1 base; unmatched junction bases: 8. CDR1 SNHLY and CDR2 FYNNEI come from the germline V gene. The DNA of the CDR3 is TGTGCCAGCGGCCGCCTAGCGGTTTCCTACGAGCAGTACTTC. Translation gives CASGRLAVSYEQYF.

A few counts support this clonotype. CDR3 in DNA: TGCAGTGCTCTAGGACTCCCCCAAAGCACCGGGGAGCTGTTTTTT. It translates to CSALGLPQSTGELFF. The rearrangement uses TRBV20-1 and TRBJ2-2; possible D gene TRBD2, 5 bases. This CDR3 is built from 15 residues. The germline V gene encodes CDR1 DFQATT and CDR2 SNEGSKA (reference sequence). The V end was cut by 5 bases, the J end by 4 bases, with 17 bases between.

The sample holds a few counts of this clonotype. The rearrangement uses TRBV19 and TRBJ2-7; 8 nucleotides align to TRBD1. Germline values: CDR1 LNHDA, CDR2 SQIVND (reference sequence). V lost 6 bases to trimming and J lost 1 base; unmatched junction nucleotides: 11. The CDR3 runs to 16 residues. CDR3 coding DNA: TGTGCCAGTAGCAGGAGACAGGGGCTATCTTCCTACGAGCAGTACTTC. Encoded protein: CASSRRQGLSSYEQYF.

This clonotype has at least ten counts. The chain couples TRBV29-1 to TRBJ2-7, with D maybe TRBD1 (5 bases). Trimming stripped 6 bases from V and 0 bases from J, with 15 bases between. The germline gives CDR1 SQVTM, CDR2 ANQGSEA. The CDR3 consists of 14 residues. DNA of the CDR3: TGCAGCGTCCTTATTAGGGGAAGCTCCTACGAGCAGTACTTC. The encoded protein is CSVLIRGSSYEQYF.

This clonotype turned up a few times. The chain uses TRBV6-2 or TRBV6-3 and TRBJ1-2, with 10 bases aligning to TRBD1. J gave up 2 bases and V 7 bases, and 4 bases lay outside the gene matches. The CDR3 runs to 14 residues. Germline CDR1 MNHEY, CDR2 SVGEGT. CDR3 coding DNA: TGTGCCAGCACGACAGGGGGCGCGAACTATGGCTACACCTTC. Its translation is CASTTGGANYGYTF.

This clonotype was detected a few times. The V gene is TRBV20-1, the J gene TRBJ1-6, with D hard to call. Germline lookup yields CDR1 DFQATT and CDR2 SNEGSKA (reference sequence). CDR3 size: 15 residues. The germline V and J ends were trimmed by 2 bases and 0 bases, with 8 bases remaining between them. In DNA, the CDR3 is TGCAGTGCTAGACGTGCGCTCTCCTATAATTCACCCCTCCACTTT. It encodes CSARRALSYNSPLHF.

This clonotype was detected a few times. The V and J genes are TRBV28 and TRBJ1-6; weak D call: TRBD1 (6 bases). The CDR3 is 15 amino acids. Looked up from germline, CDR1 is MDHEN and CDR2 is SYDVKM. The V and J ends lost 6 bases and 7 bases respectively, with 16 bases between them. CDR3 sequence reads: CASRREQGLNSPLHF. The CDR3 DNA follows: TGTGCCAGCAGACGGGAACAGGGACTCAATTCACCCCTCCACTTT. Filled out from reference TRBV28 and TRBJ1-6, the complete variable domain reads DVKVTQSSRYLVKRTGEKVFLECVQDMDHENMFWYRQDPGLGLRLIYFSYDVKMKEKGDIPEGYSVSREKKERFSLILESASTNQTSMYLCASRREQGLNSPLHFGNGTRLTVT.

The table lists this clonotype with many counts. A read error may account for a junction end that differs from germline. The CDR3 coding sequence is TGTGCCAGCTCGCCACAGGGGTCGAGCGAGCAGTACTTC. Its protein product is CASSPQGSSEQYF. J is TRBJ2-7 and V is TRBV18; 7 bases fit TRBD1. Germline lookup yields CDR1 KGHSH and CDR2 LQKENI. CDR3 length: 13 residues.

J is TRBJ1-1 and V is TRBV9; D is ambiguous. Germline V gene sequence: CDR1 SGDLS, CDR2 YYNGEE. V lost 3 bases, J lost 4 bases, and 13 bases lay in between. The CDR3 runs to 14 residues. In DNA, the CDR3 is TGTGCCAGCAGCGCGGGTAAGGGTAGCACTGAAGCTTTCTTT. Its protein is CASSAGKGSTEAFF.

Only a few counts were recorded for this clonotype. The chain carries TRBV25-1 and TRBJ1-4; unclear D gene. V shed 6 bases and J shed 8 bases, with 13 bases lying between them. CDR3 size: 13 residues. Germline loops: CDR1 MGHDK, CDR2 SYGVNS. In DNA, the CDR3 is TGTGCCAGCAGAGAAAAGGTGGGGGAAAAACTGTTTTTT. It specifies CASREKVGEKLFF.

The chain couples TRBV15 to TRBJ1-1; 10 nucleotides align to TRBD1. The trim removed 2 bases at V and 0 bases at J, leaving 6 bases unmatched. The CDR3 has 17 residues. Looked up from germline, CDR1 is LNHNV and CDR2 is YYDKDF (reference sequence). The CDR3 DNA follows: TGTGCCACCAGCAGACAATGGGGACAGGGGATGAACACTGAAGCTTTCTTT. Amino acids: CATSRQWGQGMNTEAFF.

The chain recombines TRBV20-1 with TRBJ1-4; maybe TRBD1 (5 bases). V was clipped by 0 bases and J by 4 bases, with 12 bases between them. CDR3 length: 15 residues. In germline, CDR1 is DFQATT, CDR2 SNEGSKA (reference sequence). CDR3 nucleotide sequence: TGCAGTGCTAGAGATTATGGACATCTTAATGAAAAACTGTTTTTT. This codes for CSARDYGHLNEKLFF.

The V and J genes are TRBV20-1 and TRBJ2-2, with 7 positions matching TRBD1. Germline V gene sequence: CDR1 DFQATT, CDR2 SNEGSKA (reference sequence). With 6 bases clipped from V and 5 bases from J, the junction kept 9 bases outside the gene matches. The CDR3 runs 14 residues. As DNA, the CDR3 is TGCAGTGCCCTTCGACAGGGTAGTACCGGGGAGCTGTTTTTT. Amino acid sequence: CSALRQGSTGELFF.

This clonotype was seen repeatedly, ten times or more. V usage is TRBV10-3 and J usage is TRBJ2-5; maybe TRBD1 (5 bases). This CDR3 is 13 amino acids long. Per germline, CDR1 ENHRY and CDR2 SYGVKD. Trimming left V 10 bases short and J 0 bases short, with 12 bases between. The CDR3 DNA reads as TGTGCCACGGGCGCCAGGGACCAAGAGACCCAGTACTTC. Encoded protein: CATGARDQETQYF.

The rearrangement joins TRBV5-1 to TRBJ2-2; D perhaps matches TRBD2 (6 bases). CDR3 length equals 14 residues. Trimming took 4 bases from V and 1 from J, leaving 8 bases between them. CDR1 is SGHRS and CDR2 is YFSETQ in the germline V gene. This CDR3 is CASSEGGNTGELFF. The DNA of the CDR3 is TGCGCCAGCAGCGAGGGAGGGAACACCGGGGAGCTGTTTTTT.

This clonotype was picked up many times. The DNA of the CDR3 is TGTGCCAGCAGCCAACACCCTCCAGGGGGGGGAGATACGCAGTATTTT. Translating gives CASSQHPPGGGDTQYF. The V call is TRBV14, the J call TRBJ2-3; D could derive from TRBD1 or TRBD2 (7 bases each). This CDR3 is 16 amino acids long. Germline V lookup: CDR1 SGHDN, CDR2 FVKESK. Trimming took 2 bases from V and 5 from J, leaving 17 bases between them. The full variable domain, completed using reference TRBV14 and TRBJ2-3, is EAGVTQFPSHSVIEKGQTVTLRCDPISGHDNLYWYRRVMGKEIKFLLHFVKESKQDESGMPNNRFLAERTGGTYSTLKVQPAELEDSGVYFCASSQHPPGGGDTQYFGPGTRLTVL.

The rearrangement joins TRBV18 to TRBJ1-5, with D possibly matching TRBD1 (5 bases). The germline gives CDR1 KGHSH, CDR2 LQKENI. Trimming pared 5 bases from V and 6 bases from J, leaving 11 bases between. CDR3 length equals 13 residues. The CDR3 sequence is CASSADRLQPQHF. CDR3 DNA sequence: TGTGCCAGCTCAGCAGACAGACTTCAGCCCCAGCATTTT.

The sample holds a few counts of this clonotype. The chain couples TRBV20-1 to TRBJ2-3; 7 bases are shared with TRBD1. From germline, CDR1 is DFQATT and CDR2 SNEGSKA (reference sequence). The CDR3 runs to 14 residues. With 6 bases clipped from V and 10 bases from J, the junction kept 16 bases outside the gene matches. CDR3 region: CSAAPLGTEGSQYF. In DNA, the CDR3 is TGCAGTGCAGCCCCCCTCGGGACAGAGGGGTCGCAGTATTTT.

A few counts support this clonotype. This chain joins TRBV7-2 and TRBJ2-1; D may match TRBD1 or TRBD2 (5 bases each). This CDR3 comprises 16 residues. Per germline, CDR1 SGHTA and CDR2 FQGNSA. V lost 3 bases to trimming and J lost 7 bases, with 19 bases between them. The CDR3 reads CASSFLRWDRRNEQFF. The CDR3 DNA reads TGTGCCAGCAGCTTTCTCCGCTGGGACCGTCGAAATGAGCAGTTCTTC.

This clonotype has ten or more counts. The rearrangement uses TRBV20-1 and TRBJ2-1; D is possibly TRBD1 (5 bases). V was shortened by 1 base and J by 6 bases, with 10 bases between the two germline ends. Per germline, CDR1 DFQATT and CDR2 SNEGSKA (reference sequence). The CDR3 is made up of 13 amino acids. The CDR3 protein is CSARGGGANEQFF. CDR3 bases: TGCAGTGCTAGAGGGGGTGGGGCCAATGAGCAGTTCTTC.

Only a few counts were recorded for this clonotype. The gene calls are TRBV20-1 and TRBJ2-7, with D perhaps given as TRBD1 or TRBD2 (5 bases each). V was pared by 5 bases and J by 2 bases, with 16 bases between. Germline V gene data show CDR1 as DFQATT and CDR2 as SNEGSKA (reference sequence). This CDR3 has 14 residues. CDR3 coding DNA: TGCAGTGCTCCCCCGCAGGGACCTACCTACGAGCAGTACTTC. As protein: CSAPPQGPTYEQYF.

This clonotype was recorded at least ten times. V usage is TRBV20-1 and J usage is TRBJ2-7; tentatively, D is TRBD1 (6 bases). The CDR3 sequence is 11 residues long. The V gene lost 6 bases and the J gene lost 4 bases, with 10 bases spanning the gap. The germline CDR1 and CDR2 sequences are DFQATT and SNEGSKA (reference sequence). CDR3 amino acids: CSAPQGYEQYF. CDR3 bases: TGCAGTGCCCCGCAGGGGTACGAGCAGTACTTC.

In this sample, this clonotype turned up many times. The chain couples TRBV6-5 to TRBJ2-3; a possible D gene is TRBD2 (7 bases). In germline, CDR1 is MNHEY, CDR2 SVGAGI. V shed 4 bases and J shed 2 bases, with 22 bases lying between them. The CDR3 consists of 18 residues. In DNA, the CDR3 is TGTGCCAGCAGTTCACTACCCCTAGGGGGGAGGGTCACAGATACGCAGTATTTT. This sequence encodes CASSSLPLGGRVTDTQYF.

This clonotype showed up many times. The J gene is TRBJ1-1, the V gene TRBV29-1; D remains unclear. The V and J ends lost 7 bases and 1 base respectively, with 10 bases between them. This CDR3 spans 12 amino acids. Germline V gene data show CDR1 as SQVTM and CDR2 as ANQGSEA. The CDR3 loop reads CSGWVENTEAFF. Written as DNA, the CDR3 is TGCAGCGGTTGGGTCGAGAACACTGAAGCTTTCTTT.

In its sample, this clonotype was seen a few times. The chain has TRBV6-5 and TRBJ2-5; D is unclear. Germline V gene data show CDR1 as MNHEY and CDR2 as SVGAGI. This CDR3 contains 14 residues. V was pared by 0 bases and J by 2 bases, with 7 bases between. DNA of the CDR3: TGTGCCAGCAGTTACTCTTCCAGGCAAGAGACCCAGTACTTC. This translates into CASSYSSRQETQYF.

This clonotype appeared a few times. The chain combines TRBV24-1 with TRBJ2-2, with a weak D call TRBD2 (6 bases). The CDR3 contains 13 residues. The V gene's germline CDR1 is KGHDR and CDR2 SFDVKD. The V and J ends lost 7 bases and 7 bases respectively, with 12 bases between them. The CDR3 spells CATRGPGVGELFF. The CDR3 bases are TGTGCCACCAGAGGACCGGGGGTCGGGGAGCTGTTTTTT.

As regards this clonotype: A read error may explain this, as a much larger clone is one base away. V is TRBV29-1 and J is TRBJ1-1; D unresolved. In germline, CDR1 is SQVTM, CDR2 ANQGSEA. CDR3 length: 13 residues. CDR3 sequence reads: CSVARGYDTVAFF. DNA of the CDR3: TGCAGCGTCGCGAGAGGGTACGATACTGTAGCTTTCTTT.

This clonotype has at least ten counts. V and J are TRBV7-2 and TRBJ2-7; no clear D. The germline gives CDR1 SGHTA, CDR2 FQGNSA. Deletions cut 2 bases from V and 3 bases from J, with 14 bases between. The CDR3 sequence is 15 residues long. The CDR3 region has the DNA TGTGCCAGCAGCTTATTGGCTAGTTGGAGCTACGAGCAGTACTTC. It yields the protein CASSLLASWSYEQYF.

This clonotype has a single count. The chain joins TRBV30 to TRBJ1-1; the D is unclear. There are 12 residues in the CDR3. With 3 bases removed from V and 4 bases from J, the gap between germline ends came to 9 bases. From germline, CDR1 is GTSNPN and CDR2 SVGIG (reference sequence). The CDR3 nucleotides read TGTGCCTGGAGAACCCTGGGCACTGAAGCTTTCTTT. Translation gives CAWRTLGTEAFF.